Listed below are T cell receptor beta chains from one sample, sequenced in a study of CD8 T cells in ankylosing spondylitis. Each CDR3 protein is one row after TCRdb ran MiXCR on the 5' RACE reads. The profile shows more than 150,000 distinct CDR3 sequences, 15% to 20% of them singletons. The sequenced sample consisted of blood, either unsorted or a sorted T cell fraction (not recorded which). These TCRs come from a male donor under 35 with ankylosing spondylitis or in good health (not recorded which). CDR3s include the opening cysteine and the closing phenylalanine or tryptophan. D genes are given only for firm matches. Some rows have no size entry. The others give once, few or many, or a class for an expanded clone.

V gene	D gene	J gene	clone size	CDR3 DNA	CDR3 protein
TRBV4-3	-	TRBJ2-7	many	TGCGCCAGCAGCCAAGAAGGGTCCAACGCCGAGCAGTACTTC	CASSQEGSNAEQYF
TRBV5-6	TRBD1	TRBJ1-4	many	TGTGCCAGCAGCTTGTCCAGGGGGCGCTTTGTTGAAAAACTGTTTTTT	CASSLSRGRFVEKLFF
TRBV24-1	TRBD1	TRBJ2-1	many	TGTGCCACCAGTGATTTGACGAAGGGGGCCGCCAAGCAGTTCTTC	CATSDLTKGAAKQFF
TRBV4-3	-	TRBJ2-5	many	TGCGCCAGCAGCCAAGGCTTGGGAGTAAACCTCCAAGAGACCCAGTACTTC	CASSQGLGVNLQETQYF
TRBV5-1	TRBD1	TRBJ2-7	-	TGCGCCAGCAGGTCGGGGGACAGGCCGGGTGAGCAGTACTTC	CASRSGDRPGEQYF
TRBV6-6	-	TRBJ2-3	many	TGTGCCAGCAGTCGCGGAGTTCTAGATACGCAGTATTTT	CASSRGVLDTQYF
TRBV11-2	-	TRBJ1-1	many	TGTGCCAGCACTTCCTGGGGGAGAGAGGACACTGAAGCTTTCTTT	CASTSWGREDTEAFF
TRBV27	TRBD2	TRBJ2-3	few	TGTGCCAGCAGTTGGCCGGGAGGGGCAGATACGCAGTATTTT	CASSWPGGADTQYF
TRBV2	-	TRBJ1-2	many	TGTGCCAGCAGTGAACCAGGGGTCTATGGCTACACCTTC	CASSEPGVYGYTF
TRBV19	-	TRBJ1-1	-	TGTGCCAGTAGTATTGCCGAGCACGCTTTCTTT	CASSIAEHAFF
TRBV24-1	-	TRBJ1-2	many	TGTGCCACCAGTGATTTCAGAGGGGGTAGCGGCTACACCTTC	CATSDFRGGSGYTF
TRBV10-3	-	TRBJ1-1	many	TGTGCCATCAGTGACCCCGTTCGGTACACTGAAGCTTTCTTT	CAISDPVRYTEAFF
TRBV7-6	TRBD2	TRBJ2-1	-	TGTGCCAGCAGCCTCGGACTAGCGGGAGAAAATGAGCAGTTCTTC	CASSLGLAGENEQFF
TRBV6-5	-	TRBJ1-6	few	TGTGCCAGCAGAGAGCAAAGAACCTATTCACCCCTCCACTTT	CASREQRTYSPLHF
TRBV3-1	TRBD2	TRBJ2-3	many	TGTGCCAGCAGCCTTACTACCACTAGCGGGAGGCAAACAGATACGCAGTATTTT	CASSLTTTSGRQTDTQYF
TRBV3-1	-	TRBJ2-1	many	TGTGCCAGCAGCCAAGCGGGGCCCTCGGGTGAGCAGTTCTTC	CASSQAGPSGEQFF
TRBV4-2	TRBD2	TRBJ2-1	many	TGTGCCAGCAGCCAACCACTAGCGGGAGAATTGTATCACCATGAGCAGTTCTTC	CASSQPLAGELYHHEQFF
TRBV20-1	-	TRBJ2-1	many	TGCAGTGCTAGAGATCCGCCCCGCGGAGGGGGCGATGAGCAGTTCTTC	CSARDPPRGGGDEQFF
TRBV25-1	TRBD2	TRBJ2-1	many	TGTGCCAGCAGTGAGGGAGGGTCCTACAATGAGCAGTTCTTC	CASSEGGSYNEQFF
TRBV11-2	-	TRBJ2-3	many	TGTGCCAGCAGCCCTACCTACTGGGGTACGCAGTATTTT	CASSPTYWGTQYF
TRBV5-1	-	TRBJ1-1	many	TGCGCCAGCAGCTGGGGGGCACATATGAACACTGAAGCTTTCTTT	CASSWGAHMNTEAFF
TRBV7-9	-	TRBJ2-1	many	TGTGCCAGCATCTTGCCGGGCAAGAGCTCCTACAATGAGCAGTTCTTC	CASILPGKSSYNEQFF
TRBV1	-	TRBJ2-1	-	TGCACCAGCAGCCAAGATCAAAGCGGGGCACGCTCCTACAATGAGCAGTTCTTC	CTSSQDQSGARSYNEQFF
TRBV12-5	TRBD1	TRBJ2-1	many	TGTGCTAGTGGTTTGGTAATAGGGACAGGGCCTCACGAGCAGTTCTTC	CASGLVIGTGPHEQFF
TRBV24-1	-	TRBJ2-3	many	TGTGCCACTTGGGACACCAACACAGATACGCAGTATTTT	CATWDTNTDTQYF
TRBV20-1	-	TRBJ2-1	-	TGCAGTGCTAGCCGTGAGTCAAGCTCCTACAATGAGCAGTTCTTC	CSASRESSSYNEQFF
TRBV29-1	-	TRBJ2-5	once	TGCAGCGTTGCTTTTTCGAAGGAGCGGAAAGAGACCCAGTACTTC	CSVAFSKERKETQYF
TRBV11-2	-	TRBJ2-7	many	TGTGCCAGCAGCGGGCGGGGTAGCGAGCAGTACTTC	CASSGRGSEQYF
TRBV11-2	-	TRBJ1-5	many	TGTGCCAGCAGCGCTAGTCGGGATCAGCCCCAGCATTTT	CASSASRDQPQHF
TRBV11-2	TRBD1	TRBJ2-1	-	TGTGCCAGCAGCTTAGTCCGAACCGGGACAGGGATCTCTTATGAGCAGTTCTTC	CASSLVRTGTGISYEQFF
TRBV29-1	-	TRBJ2-3	many	TGCAGCGTTGTCGGCGGTAGGGGCGCGGCAGATACGCAGTATTTT	CSVVGGRGAADTQYF
TRBV12-3/TRBV12-4	-	TRBJ2-1	many	TGTGCCAGCAGTTTAAGGGACGGCGACAATGAGCAGTTCTTC	CASSLRDGDNEQFF
TRBV6-6	-	TRBJ1-1	many	TGTGCCAGCACGCCGACTGAAGCTTTCTTT	CASTPTEAFF
TRBV12-3/TRBV12-4	TRBD1	TRBJ2-1	many	TGTGCCAGCAGTTTAGTGGTGACAGGGGATGAGCAGTTCTTC	CASSLVVTGDEQFF
TRBV12-3/TRBV12-4	TRBD1	TRBJ2-1	many	TGTGCCAGCAGCCCGGGACAGAACAATGAGCAGTTCTTC	CASSPGQNNEQFF
TRBV5-1	-	TRBJ1-2	many	TGCGCCAGCAGCTTGGGTGCGGGGGGCAATGGCTACACCTTC	CASSLGAGGNGYTF
TRBV20-1	-	TRBJ2-5	many	TGCAGTGCTAGAGGGGCCTCGGAGATGGAGACCCAGTACTTC	CSARGASEMETQYF
TRBV2	-	TRBJ1-5	many	TGTGCCAGCAGTGAGGGTCAGGGAGGTTTGAATCAGCCCCAGCATTTT	CASSEGQGGLNQPQHF
TRBV30	-	TRBJ2-7	many	TGTGCCTGGAGTAAACCCCGGGACAATGCCTACGAGCAGTACTTC	CAWSKPRDNAYEQYF
TRBV4-1	-	TRBJ1-6	many	TGCGCCAGCAGCCAAGGGGTCGGGGCCACCTATAATTCACCCCTCCACTTT	CASSQGVGATYNSPLHF
TRBV29-1	-	TRBJ1-3	many	TGCAGCGTTGTCGAGGTTGGAAACACCATATATTTT	CSVVEVGNTIYF
TRBV20-1	TRBD1	TRBJ2-1	many	TGCAGTGCTATGGGACAGGGGTCCTACAATGAGCAGTTCTTC	CSAMGQGSYNEQFF
TRBV6-2/TRBV6-3	-	TRBJ1-4	many	TGTGCCAGCAGTTCACGAATCCGAGGGGCTAATGAAAAACTGTTTTTT	CASSSRIRGANEKLFF
TRBV10-2	TRBD2	TRBJ2-3	-	TGCGCCAGCAGTGTTGGTAGCGGGATCACAGATACGCAGTATTTT	CASSVGSGITDTQYF
TRBV19	-	TRBJ1-5	few	TGTGCCAGTAGTATTGACAGGACCAATCAGCCCCAGCATTTT	CASSIDRTNQPQHF
TRBV12-3/TRBV12-4	-	TRBJ2-7	many	TGTGCCAGCAGTTTCCGGGGGCAACCGAACTACGAGCAGTACTTC	CASSFRGQPNYEQYF
TRBV20-1	-	TRBJ2-2	-	TGCAGTGCCAACCTCGGGGGCACCGGGGAGCTGTTTTTT	CSANLGGTGELFF
TRBV12-3/TRBV12-4	TRBD2	TRBJ2-2	many	TGTGCCAGCAGTCGACTAGCGGAAAACACCGGGGAGCTGTTTTTT	CASSRLAENTGELFF
TRBV11-2	TRBD2	TRBJ2-1	-	TGTGCCAGCAGCTCCGGACTAGCGGGGTACGAGCAGTTCTTC	CASSSGLAGYEQFF
TRBV11-2	TRBD2	TRBJ2-1	many	TGTGCCAGCAGCTCGAACTCCCGGGGGGGCAGCGTCGATGAGCAGTTCTTC	CASSSNSRGGSVDEQFF
TRBV29-1	-	TRBJ2-3	few	TGCAGCGTTGCCGGGATCACAACGGATACGCAGTATTTT	CSVAGITTDTQYF